Listed below are T cell receptor beta chains from one sample, sequenced in a study of cytomegalovirus exposure and HLA in healthy donors. Repertoires were generated with immunoSEQ multiplex PCR, while TCRdb's copy carries only in-frame clones and drops some. The sample lists over 250,000 clones, around 87% occurring once. Sequences were obtained from PBMCs. The receptors come from a woman aged 30 to 39 in good health and CMV-seropositive. Each CDR3 is given with its conserved first and last residue. Only some rows state a clone size, as once, few, many or a class for expanded clones.

-,TRBJ2-3,TRBV29-1,CSASDRGNKNTQYF
-,TRBJ2-5,TRBV10-3,CAISGAGPQETQYF
-,TRBJ2-7,TRBV4-3,CASSQTPGTRGPYEQYF
-,TRBJ2-3,TRBV4-1,CASSRSGVSTDTQYF
-,TRBJ1-2,TRBV29-1,CSVRTGANYGYTF
-,TRBJ2-7,TRBV5-4,CASSLGGLGAYEQYF
-,TRBJ2-2,TRBV11-3,CASSLDRTGGRNTGELFF
-,TRBJ2-2,TRBV19,CASTTEFGELFF
-,TRBJ1-4,TRBV5-1,CASSLLAVGGTNEKLFF
once,TRBJ1-2,TRBV27,CASSLGTNYGYTF
-,TRBJ2-1,TRBV19,CASQLAGGYNEQFF
few,TRBJ1-5,TRBV19,CASSRQINQPQHF
once,TRBJ2-1,TRBV30,CAWSSGANEQFF
-,TRBJ1-3,TRBV27,CASILEQGFSSGNTIYF
once,TRBJ1-2,TRBV11-1,CASSPPLLGNYGYTF
once,TRBJ2-5,TRBV12-5,CASGLGETQYF
-,TRBJ1-1,TRBV6-1,CASSESSAGNTEAFF
-,TRBJ2-7,TRBV5-1,CASSPRVSFSYEQYF
few,TRBJ2-5,TRBV5-6,CASSLSVRAQETQYF
-,TRBJ2-3,TRBV7-3,CASSLQGSGGTDTQYF
-,TRBJ1-4,TRBV14,CASSQGRTFRDEKLFF
-,TRBJ2-7,TRBV6-5,CASSYQATDYEQYF
once,TRBJ2-1,TRBV11-3,CASSSGLAGGNEQFF
-,TRBJ1-5,TRBV27,CASSLIQGRQPQHF
-,TRBJ1-5,TRBV7-9,CASSLVLGQGVSQPQHF
-,TRBJ2-7,TRBV7-2,CASSPAPGRGEYF
once,TRBJ1-2,TRBV5-7,CASTSRGAFYGYTF
-,TRBJ2-7,TRBV2,CASSESAGIFYEQYF
once,TRBJ2-2,TRBV6-5,CASSYSGAQDTGELFF
-,TRBJ2-7,TRBV6-5,CASSYSGTSEQYF
-,TRBJ2-3,TRBV5-8,CASSYGQGGTDTQYF
-,TRBJ2-7,TRBV4-2,CASSQERTSGTYEQYF
-,TRBJ2-3,TRBV2,CASSERWVTDTQYF
-,TRBJ2-5,TRBV5-6,CASSPGRLDMETQYF
-,TRBJ2-3,TRBV30,CAWRGLAGGLSTDTQYF
-,TRBJ2-3,TRBV7-6,CASRLAGTGGGDTQYF
once,TRBJ2-7,TRBV4-1,CASSRDYGLYEQYF
-,TRBJ2-3,TRBV6-1,CASTSGGTDTQYF
-,TRBJ1-2,TRBV10-3,CAISDFQGIDGYTF
-,TRBJ2-3,TRBV29-1,CSVEAARSGITDTQYF
-,TRBJ1-5,TRBV28,CASSFLGYNQPQHF
-,TRBJ2-1,TRBV27,CASSKLDEQFF
-,TRBJ1-2,TRBV6-5,CASHRMGYTF
-,TRBJ1-5,TRBV4-3,CASSQEPGVPNQPQHF
-,TRBJ2-2,TRBV7-9,CASSLLRVGTANTGELFF
once,TRBJ2-7,TRBV14,CASSQGGYGYEQYF
-,TRBJ1-1,TRBV28,CASSFEPFIAFF
-,TRBJ2-1,TRBV7-9,CASSLTPAYNEQFF
-,TRBJ1-1,TRBV6-5,CASSYAGFGRTEAFF
-,TRBJ2-1,TRBV7-9,CASSSSLFDEQFF
-,TRBJ2-5,TRBV29-1,CSVPILGTSGETQYF
-,TRBJ2-3,TRBV30,CAWSVRQGSRTDTQYF
-,TRBJ2-5,TRBV2,CASPTSGGKQETQYF
-,TRBJ2-3,TRBV4-3,CASSQRSGGGNTQYF